Following are 13 T cell receptor beta chains from one sample sequenced in a study of immune heterogeneity within non-small cell lung tumors. Genomic DNA extracted from bulk tumor tissue served as template. A total of 600 ng was used per sample. Several biopsies were spaced far apart within each primary tumor and obtained as surgery took place. Those enrolled were patients newly diagnosed with untreated non-small cell lung cancer and undergoing curative surgery. The authors amplified TCR beta CDR3 by multiplex PCR with 32 V and 13 J primers. TCRdb reprocessed the multiplex PCR reads via MiXCR and lists one record per CDR3 protein. The data show approximately 29,000 distinct CDR3 sequences, 28% seen once. Input material: lung tumor tissue. The source is a man in his forties with non-small cell lung cancer.

The sample holds a few counts of this clonotype. V and J are TRBV5-6 and TRBJ2-7; either TRBD1 or TRBD2 may fit D (6 bases each). CDR3 length: 14 residues. Trimming removed 0 bases at V and 2 bases at J, with 9 bases between. CDR1 is SGHDT and CDR2 is YYEEEE in the germline V gene. This CDR3 is CASSLAGEAYEQYF. CDR3 nucleotide sequence: TGTGCCAGCAGCTTGGCAGGGGAGGCCTACGAGCAGTACTTC.

In its sample, this clonotype was seen a few times. V gene TRBV11-2 combines with J gene TRBJ2-4; D is undetermined. Germline CDR1 is SGHAT and CDR2 is FQNNGV. The germline V and J ends were trimmed by 1 base and 2 bases, with 9 bases remaining between them. The CDR3 contains 15 residues. The DNA for the CDR3 is TGTGCCAGCAGCTTAGGACACCCAACCAAAAACATTCAGTACTTC. Translated: CASSLGHPTKNIQYF.

Details on this clonotype: This may be a read error: a much more frequent sequence differs by one nucleotide. The J gene is TRBJ2-1, the V gene TRBV15; maybe TRBD1 (7 bases). Germline values: CDR1 LNHNV, CDR2 YYDKDF (reference sequence). CDR3 length: 13 amino acids. CDR3 region: CATQQGTYSEQFF. The CDR3 region has the DNA TGTGCCACACAACAGGGGACTTACAGTGAGCAGTTCTTC.

Remarks on this clonotype: This may come from a read error, since a much larger clone is one base off. The chain employs TRBV2 and TRBJ1-6; D call uncertain. V lost 6 bases and J 7 bases, leaving 10 bases between the germline ends. This CDR3 comprises 13 residues. The germline V gene has CDR1 SNHLY and CDR2 FYNNEI. CDR3 sequence (DNA): TGTGCCAGCAGCGGGCGCGACAATTCACCCCTCCACTTT. This gives the protein CASSGRDNSPLHF.

This clonotype was detected ten times or more. The chain links TRBV6-1 to TRBJ1-2, with TRBD1 matching 7 bases. Germline values: CDR1 MNHNS, CDR2 SASEGT. J lost 3 bases, V lost 10 bases, and 8 bases had no gene match. This CDR3 is 13 amino acids long. CDR3 nucleotide sequence: TGTGCCACCGACAGACAGGGAGACTATGGCTACACCTTC. As protein: CATDRQGDYGYTF.

This clonotype has a count of ten or more. V and J are TRBV30 and TRBJ1-3; D uncertain. Germline values: CDR1 GTSNPN, CDR2 SVGIG (reference sequence). The CDR3 spans 14 residues. V gave up 3 bases and J gave up 0 bases, with 9 bases separating them. The CDR3 DNA reads as TGTGCCTGGAGCTTACACCACTCTGGAAACACCATATATTTT. This codes for CAWSLHHSGNTIYF.

This clonotype was observed many times. The genes are TRBV5-1 and TRBJ2-3; 10 bases match TRBD2. The CDR3 covers 17 residues. V was pared by 3 bases and J by 5 bases, with 12 bases of the junction left unmatched. Per the germline V gene, CDR1 is SGHRS and CDR2 is YFSETQ. The CDR3 coding sequence is TGCGCCAGCAGCTCCGCTGAAGCGGGAGGGCCGGGAGATACGCAGTATTTT. This codes for CASSSAEAGGPGDTQYF.

This clonotype was seen many times. J is TRBJ1-1 and V is TRBV2; D is uncertain. CDR3 length: 14 amino acids. The V end lost 1 base, the J end lost 11 bases, and 17 bases lay between the germline ends. The germline gives CDR1 SNHLY, CDR2 FYNNEI. This CDR3 is CASSEEKSGVGAFF. The CDR3 nucleotides are TGTGCCAGCAGTGAAGAGAAGAGTGGGGTCGGGGCTTTCTTT.

Only one count was recorded for this clonotype. A read error is possible here, since a much larger clone lies one base away. The V gene is TRBV4-2, the J gene TRBJ2-7, with 7 bases fitting TRBD2. This CDR3 has 14 residues. The germline CDR1 and CDR2 sequences are LGHNA and YNFKEQ. The CDR3, as DNA: TGTGCCAACAGCCAAGGGAGGGGTGCCTACGAGCAGTACTTC. Amino acids: CANSQGRGAYEQYF.

This clonotype was counted at least ten times. The chain links TRBV11-3 to TRBJ2-7; 9 bases agree with TRBD2. The CDR3 consists of 16 residues. Germline CDR1 and CDR2: SGHNT and YENEEA. Trimming removed 2 bases from V and 11 bases from J; junction bases left unmatched: 16. CDR3 bases: TGTGCCAGCAGCTTACGGGGCGGGAGGGACGGTGGCAAAGAGTACTTC. This translates into CASSLRGGRDGGKEYF.

Only a few counts were recorded for this clonotype. The chain has TRBV2 and TRBJ2-1; D assignment may be TRBD1 or TRBD2 (5 bases each). Germline V gene lookup returns CDR1 SNHLY and CDR2 FYNNEI. The CDR3 is 13 residues long. V was cut by 5 bases and J by 9 bases, with 14 bases left in between. CDR3 DNA: TGTGCCAGCAGTTACCTCCGGGACCTTGAGCAGTTCTTC. It yields the protein CASSYLRDLEQFF.

J is TRBJ2-1 and V is TRBV7-3; perhaps D is TRBD1 or TRBD2 (6 bases each). V lost 4 bases and J 7 bases, leaving 14 bases between the germline ends. The CDR3 runs 14 residues. Germline CDR1 reads SGHTA; CDR2 reads FQGTGA. As DNA, the CDR3 is TGTGCCAGCAGCTGGGGGGCACGGGGGAATGAGCAGTTCTTC. Translation: CASSWGARGNEQFF. Supplemented by reference TRBV7-3 and TRBJ2-1, the full variable domain reads GAGVSQTPSNKVTEKGKYVELRCDPISGHTALYWYRQSLGQGPEFLIYFQGTGAADDSGLPNDRFFAVRPEGSVSTLKIQRTERGDSAVYLCASSWGARGNEQFFGPGTRLTVL.

This clonotype was seen a few times. The gene calls are TRBV5-1 and TRBJ1-1, with D perhaps matching TRBD1 (6 bases). The V end lost 2 bases, the J end lost 1 base, and 9 bases lay between the germline ends. There are 14 residues in the CDR3. Germline V CDR1 and CDR2: SGHRS, YFSETQ. Written as DNA, the CDR3 is TGCGCCAGCAGCTTAGGGGACAAGAACACTGAAGCTTTCTTT. It translates to CASSLGDKNTEAFF.